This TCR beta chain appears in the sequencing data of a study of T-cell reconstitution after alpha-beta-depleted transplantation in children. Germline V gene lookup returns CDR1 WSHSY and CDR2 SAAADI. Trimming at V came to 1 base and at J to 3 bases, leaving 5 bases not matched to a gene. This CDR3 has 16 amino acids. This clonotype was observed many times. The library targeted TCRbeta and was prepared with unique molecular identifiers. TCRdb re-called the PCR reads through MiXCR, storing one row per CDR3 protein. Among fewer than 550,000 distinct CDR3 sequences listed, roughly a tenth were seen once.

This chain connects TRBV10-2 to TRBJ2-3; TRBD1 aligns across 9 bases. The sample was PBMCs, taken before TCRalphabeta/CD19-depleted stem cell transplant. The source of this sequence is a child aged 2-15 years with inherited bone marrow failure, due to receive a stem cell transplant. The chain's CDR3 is CASSEWTGEETDTQYF. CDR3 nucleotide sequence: TGCGCCAGCAGTGAGTGGACAGGGGAGGAGACAGATACGCAGTATTTT.